Shown below are 2 T cell receptor beta chains from a single sample sequenced in a study of blood T cell repertoires in COVID-19. Some clones are missing from TCRdb's copy, which holds only in-frame ones; the method was immunoSEQ multiplex PCR. The top ten clones hold 2.1% of a sample with around 100,000 clones, 70% to 90% of them seen once. The material sequenced was peripheral blood. Receptors were obtained from a human donor in a cohort sampled during active COVID-19.

The V gene is TRBV2, the J gene TRBJ1-4; TRBD1 matches 7 bases. V trimming: 10 bases; J trimming: 2 bases; junction bases outside the gene matches: 13. CDR1 is SNHLY, CDR2 FYNNEI, per germline. The CDR3 has 16 amino acids. Here the CDR3 reads CATRTGVLVTNEKLFF. In DNA, the CDR3 is TGTGCCACCAGAACAGGGGTTCTTGTCACTAATGAAAAACTGTTTTTT.

CDR3: CASSPGQAILSGNTIYF. CDR3 DNA sequence: TGTGCCAGCAGTCCGGGACAGGCGATACTCTCTGGAAACACCATATATTTT. This chain connects TRBV28 to TRBJ1-3; 8 bases align to TRBD1. The CDR3 is made up of 17 amino acids. V lost 5 bases and J lost 0; bases outside the gene matches: 9. Germline V CDR1 and CDR2: MDHEN, SYDVKM.